The 14 T cell receptor beta chains listed next were all sequenced from one sample in a study of T cell responses to AZD1222 COVID-19 vaccine. Clones were read by immunoSEQ multiplex PCR, and TCRdb kept only the in-frame ones, dropping some. This repertoire shows about 110,000 clones, about nine tenths found once; its top ten account for 5% to 7.5%. The material was peripheral blood, obtained 28 days after the second AZD1222 dose. The receptors shown here come from an adult who received the AZD1222 COVID-19 vaccine.

The chain couples TRBV5-1 to TRBJ1-6; D not certain. Trimming removed 0 bases from V and 9 bases from J, with 7 bases in between. Germline V lookup: CDR1 SGHRS, CDR2 YFSETQ. This CDR3 contains 13 residues. Here the CDR3 reads CASSLDRSSPLHF. The CDR3 DNA is TGCGCCAGCAGCTTGGACAGATCTTCACCCCTCCACTTT.

The genes are TRBV11-2 and TRBJ1-6, with 8 positions matching TRBD1. This CDR3 is built from 13 residues. The germline CDR1 and CDR2 sequences are SGHAT and FQNNGV. V was clipped by 5 bases and J by 9 bases; unmatched bases: 3. The DNA of the CDR3 is TGTGCCAGCAGCGGACAGGGTAGTTCACCCCTCCACTTT. This translates into CASSGQGSSPLHF.

The chain has TRBV6-6 and TRBJ1-1, with unresolved D. Trimming pared 2 bases from V and 1 base from J, leaving 2 bases between. The germline CDR1 and CDR2 sequences are MNHNY and SVGAGI (reference sequence). The CDR3 loop spans 12 amino acids. CDR3 in amino acids: CASSYANTEAFF. CDR3 bases: TGTGCCAGCAGTTACGCGAACACTGAAGCTTTCTTT.

This clone occurred once. V gene TRBV4-1 combines with J gene TRBJ1-1; TRBD1 agrees at 11 bases. The germline V gene has CDR1 MGHRA and CDR2 YSYEKL. The CDR3 sequence is 15 residues long. V gave up 3 bases and J gave up 5 bases; unmatched junction bases: 5. For the CDR3, the DNA is TGCGCCAGCAGCCACCTCCGGGACAGGGGGACTGAAGCTTTCTTT. Translated, it gives CASSHLRDRGTEAFF.

This sequence joins TRBV5-6 and TRBJ1-2; 8 nucleotides align to TRBD1. CDR1 SGHDT and CDR2 YYEEEE come from the germline V gene. The V and J ends lost 2 bases and 3 bases, in that order; junction bases with no gene match: 3. The CDR3 is made up of 14 amino acids. The CDR3 DNA follows: TGTGCCAGCAGCTTCGGACAGGGAGACTATGGCTACACCTTC. Translation: CASSFGQGDYGYTF.

Here the CDR3 DNA reads TGTGCCTCGAACGGGGGTCCGAACACCTTC. It encodes CASNGGPNTF. The rearrangement joins TRBV30 to TRBJ1-2; a weak D match, TRBD1 (5 bases). In germline, CDR1 is GTSNPN, CDR2 SVGIG (reference sequence). The CDR3 is 10 residues long. The V gene lost 7 bases and the J gene lost 12 bases, with 15 bases spanning the gap.

This clone has a single count. V gene TRBV13 combines with J gene TRBJ1-1, with D unclear. V was trimmed by 2 bases and J by 5 bases, leaving 9 bases between them. This CDR3 is 13 amino acids long. Per germline, CDR1 PRHDT and CDR2 FYEKMQ (reference sequence). The CDR3 sequence: CASSLSGRTEAFF. CDR3 DNA: TGTGCCAGCAGCTTATCCGGGCGGACTGAAGCTTTCTTT.

The J gene is TRBJ1-6, the V gene TRBV28; 7 bases line up with TRBD1. V lost 3 bases and J lost 7; bases outside the gene matches: 9. The germline V gene has CDR1 MDHEN and CDR2 SYDVKM. The CDR3 has 16 amino acids. CDR3 sequence (DNA): TGTGCCAGCAGTTTCTTGGGGACAGTTCGGAATTCACCCCTCCACTTT. Translating gives CASSFLGTVRNSPLHF.

This sequence joins TRBV18 and TRBJ2-7; D gene unclear. V dropped 6 bases and J dropped 3 bases, with 15 bases sitting between them. This CDR3 has 14 amino acids. Per germline, CDR1 KGHSH and CDR2 LQKENI. The CDR3 DNA reads TGTGCCAGCTCGACCGGACGGAGATACTACGAGCAGTACTTC. Translating it yields CASSTGRRYYEQYF. Complete variable domain (other parts from reference TRBV18 and TRBJ2-7): NAGVMQNPRHLVRRRGQEARLRCSPMKGHSHVYWYRQLPEEGLKFMVYLQKENIIDESGMPKERFSAEFPKEGPSILRIQQVVRGDSAAYFCASSTGRRYYEQYFGPGTRLTVT.

The CDR3 DNA reads as TGTGCCAGCAGCGTAGGCCCGGGGGCAGGATCACCCCTCCACTTT. This encodes CASSVGPGAGSPLHF. The V call is TRBV9, the J call TRBJ1-6, with D tentatively TRBD1 (6 bases). The V and J ends lost 0 bases and 10 bases respectively, with 14 bases between them. CDR3 length equals 15 residues. The V gene's germline CDR1 is SGDLS and CDR2 YYNGEE.

The chain uses TRBV7-2 and TRBJ2-2; the D is unclear. V was clipped by 2 bases and J by 6 bases, with 7 bases between them. The CDR3 runs to 13 residues. Germline CDR1 and CDR2: SGHTA and FQGNSA. DNA of the CDR3: TGTGCCAGCAGCTTACACCAGCCCGGGGAGCTGTTTTTT. It encodes CASSLHQPGELFF.

This clone has only one observation. The chain uses TRBV18 and TRBJ1-4, with D possibly matching TRBD1 (5 bases). The CDR3 spans 16 residues. CDR1 KGHSH and CDR2 LQKENI come from the germline V gene. Trimming stripped 7 bases from V and 0 bases from J, with 15 bases between. The CDR3, as DNA: TGTGCCAGCTTCGCGGGGGTCTCCGCAACTAATGAAAAACTGTTTTTT. The encoded protein is CASFAGVSATNEKLFF.

The rearrangement links TRBV6-6 to TRBJ2-1, with D unclear. V lost 2 bases to trimming and J lost 4 bases, with 15 bases between them. Germline CDR1 and CDR2: MNHNY and SVGAGI (reference sequence). The CDR3 is 16 residues long. The DNA for the CDR3 is TGTGCCAGCAGTTACGGGCGGCCTACGGTTTACAATGAGCAGTTCTTC. It yields the protein CASSYGRPTVYNEQFF.

This sequence joins TRBV6-5 and TRBJ1-6; 9 bases agree with TRBD1. This CDR3 has 14 amino acids. From germline, CDR1 is MNHEY and CDR2 SVGAGI. V was pared by 7 bases and J by 8 bases, with 6 bases of the junction left unmatched. Here the CDR3 DNA reads TGTGCCAGCACCATACAGGGGGCTGATTCACCCCTCCACTTT. Translated: CASTIQGADSPLHF.